This entry lists 16 T cell receptor beta chains sequenced from one sample in a study of blood T cell repertoires in COVID-19. Assay used: immunoSEQ multiplex PCR; TCRdb lists only in-frame clones, some missing. The sample includes tens of thousands of clones, approximately 90% seen only once; the top ten take roughly 19%. The material sequenced was peripheral blood. These receptors were taken from a woman over 75 with acute or convalescent COVID-19.

The gene calls are TRBV11-3 and TRBJ2-3, with 8 bases aligning to TRBD2. Germline V gene data show CDR1 as SGHNT and CDR2 as YENEEA. V shed 10 bases, J shed 2 bases, and the junction held 11 bases outside the gene matches. The CDR3 contains 15 residues. The CDR3 protein is CANHPRGGNTDTQYF. The CDR3 DNA reads TGTGCCAACCACCCACGGGGGGGGAACACAGATACGCAGTATTTT.

J is TRBJ2-7 and V is TRBV30, with TRBD2 matching over 8 bases. Looked up from germline, CDR1 is GTSNPN and CDR2 is SVGIG (reference sequence). The CDR3 extends over 15 amino acids. Trimming at V came to 0 bases and at J to 0 bases, leaving 4 bases not matched to a gene. CDR3 nucleotide sequence: TGTGCCTGGAGTGTAAGTACTAGCGGCTCCTACGAGCAGTACTTC. Translating it yields CAWSVSTSGSYEQYF.

The chain is built from TRBV5-5 and TRBJ2-1, with no clear D. The CDR3 consists of 14 residues. Trimming pared 3 bases from V and 9 bases from J, leaving 16 bases between. Germline V gives CDR1 SGHKS, CDR2 YYEKEE (reference sequence). The DNA of the CDR3 is TGTGCCAGCAGCTCGCCCCTAGTGCGTAGTGAGCAGTTCTTC. It encodes CASSSPLVRSEQFF.

This clone has only a few counts. The chain carries TRBV21-1 and TRBJ2-2; the table's D call, TRBD2, has no DNA check behind it. TRBV21-1 is a pseudogene locus. This CDR3 is built from 18 residues. The CDR3 bases are TGTGCCAGCAGCAAAGGGCCTCCGGGATCGCGATGCACCGGGGAGCTGTTTTTT. Amino acids: CASSKGPPGSRCTGELFF.

V is TRBV6-2 or TRBV6-3 and J is TRBJ2-7; 7 bases agree with TRBD1. There are 15 residues in the CDR3. With 6 bases clipped from V and 5 bases from J, the junction kept 13 bases outside the gene matches. Germline values: CDR1 MNHEY, CDR2 SVGEGT. CDR3 sequence (DNA): TGTGCCAGCAGCCGAAATCTGGGACAGACACACGAGCAGTACTTC. It yields the protein CASSRNLGQTHEQYF.

The chain couples TRBV28 to TRBJ2-7; no definite D call. The V and J ends lost 2 bases and 2 bases respectively, with 13 bases between them. Germline V gene data show CDR1 as MDHEN and CDR2 as SYDVKM. This CDR3 is 15 amino acids long. This CDR3 is CASSLRRSAPYEQYF. The CDR3, as DNA: TGTGCCAGCAGTTTACGTAGGAGCGCACCCTACGAGCAGTACTTC.

The chain recombines TRBV10-1 with TRBJ1-2; D perhaps matches TRBD1 (6 bases). Germline loops: CDR1 WNHNN, CDR2 SYGVQD (reference sequence). V was cut by 4 bases and J by 7 bases, with 13 bases left in between. CDR3 size: 13 residues. CDR3: CASSGQQGFGYTF. The CDR3 region has the DNA TGCGCCAGCAGTGGCCAACAGGGATTTGGCTACACCTTC.

The chain joins TRBV7-2 to TRBJ1-5; possibly TRBD1 for D (5 bases). The germline V and J ends were trimmed by 2 bases and 6 bases, with 8 bases remaining between them. The CDR3 contains 13 residues. Per germline, CDR1 SGHTA and CDR2 FQGNSA. CDR3 in amino acids: CASSLRGSQPQHF. The CDR3 DNA sequence: TGTGCCAGCAGCTTAAGGGGCAGTCAGCCCCAGCATTTT. Looking up the rest from reference TRBV7-2 and TRBJ1-5 gives the full variable domain: GAGVSQSPSNKVTEKGKDVELRCDPISGHTALYWYRQSLGQGLEFLIYFQGNSAPDKSGLPSDRFSAERTGGSVSTLTIQRTQQEDSAVYLCASSLRGSQPQHFGDGTRLSIL.

This rearrangement joins TRBV9 to TRBJ2-1; 12 bases are a match to TRBD2. CDR3 length: 14 residues. The V and J ends lost 3 bases and 7 bases, in that order; junction bases with no gene match: 2. CDR1 is SGDLS, CDR2 YYNGEE, per germline. The CDR3: CASSETSGRNEQFF. The CDR3, as DNA: TGTGCCAGCAGCGAAACTAGCGGGAGGAATGAGCAGTTCTTC.

The chain recombines TRBV5-6 with TRBJ1-3; no definite D call. This CDR3 has 13 residues. V lost 0 bases, J lost 4 bases, and 5 bases lay in between. Germline assignment: CDR1 SGHDT and CDR2 YYEEEE. In nucleotides, the CDR3 is TGTGCCAGCAGCTTGGTATCCGGAAACACCATATATTTT. It translates to CASSLVSGNTIYF.

V is TRBV30 and J is TRBJ2-2; the match to TRBD1 covers 10 bases. Per the germline V gene, CDR1 is GTSNPN and CDR2 is SVGIG (reference sequence). The trim removed 2 bases at V and 7 bases at J, leaving 13 bases unmatched. The CDR3 is made up of 17 amino acids. The CDR3 reads CAWSTSPTGGFGGELFF. CDR3 nucleotides: TGTGCCTGGAGTACTTCCCCGACAGGGGGCTTTGGCGGGGAGCTGTTTTTT.

The chain has TRBV14 and TRBJ1-2; tentatively, D is TRBD1 (6 bases). The V gene lost 4 bases and the J gene lost 8 bases, with 23 bases spanning the gap. The germline V gene has CDR1 SGHDN and CDR2 FVKESK. The CDR3 has 16 residues. DNA of the CDR3: TGTGCCAGCAGCCCTCAGGGATACAGGGCCTACTTAGGCTACACCTTC. Translated, it gives CASSPQGYRAYLGYTF.

V gene TRBV6-5 combines with J gene TRBJ1-2; D may be TRBD1 (5 bases). Per germline, CDR1 MNHEY and CDR2 SVGAGI. The CDR3 is 13 residues long. V lost 7 bases to trimming and J lost 6 bases, with 15 bases between them. Written as DNA, the CDR3 is TGTGCCAGCACGCTGGCCAGGGCGGATGGCTACACCTTC. It encodes CASTLARADGYTF.

The rearrangement joins TRBV19 to TRBJ1-2; D may be TRBD1 (5 bases). Germline V CDR1 and CDR2: LNHDA, SQIVND (reference sequence). The CDR3 has 14 amino acids. V lost 7 bases and J 5 bases, leaving 17 bases between the germline ends. In nucleotides, the CDR3 is TGTGCCAGTAATCGTCAGCAGGGAGGGTATGGCTACACCTTC. Its protein product is CASNRQQGGYGYTF.

As for this clone: Germline is not matched at one junction end, which may reflect a read error. The J gene is TRBJ1-5, the V gene TRBV6-6, with D perhaps TRBD1 (6 bases). The germline CDR1 and CDR2 sequences are MNHNY and SVGAGI (reference sequence). The CDR3 spans 14 residues. CDR3 bases: TGTGCCTGCAGAGGGGGAGGGGTCAATCAGCCCCAGCATTTT. Translating it yields CACRGGGVNQPQHF.

V and J are TRBV4-3 and TRBJ2-1, with 11 bases fitting TRBD2. Germline V gene lookup returns CDR1 LGHNA and CDR2 YSLEER. Unmatched junction bases numbered 5, after V lost 1 base and J lost 9 bases. This CDR3 region has 15 residues. As DNA, the CDR3 is TGCGCCAGCAGCCAAGCTGTAGCGGGAGGGGCTGAGCAGTTCTTC. Protein product: CASSQAVAGGAEQFF.